Listed here are 20 T cell receptor beta chains from one sample, sequenced in a study of cytomegalovirus exposure and HLA in healthy donors. In the PCR, 60 Vbeta and 13 Jbeta primers were used. Using immunoSEQ multiplex PCR, the repertoire was profiled, and TCRdb retains in-frame clones only, with some absent. The repertoire holds tens of thousands of clones, with roughly 70% as singletons. The specimen was PBMCs. The source is a man aged 50 to 59 in good health and CMV-seropositive.

The chain has TRBV25-1 and TRBJ1-2; D may be TRBD1 (6 bases). V lost 4 bases, J lost 5 bases, and 14 bases lay in between. The CDR3 length is 14 residues. Germline V gene lookup returns CDR1 MGHDK and CDR2 SYGVNS. CDR3 sequence reads: CASSARGSEYGYTF. CDR3 coding DNA: TGTGCCAGCAGTGCAAGGGGGTCTGAATATGGCTACACCTTC.

The chain has TRBV27 and TRBJ2-7; TRBD1 agrees at 8 bases. This CDR3 has 13 amino acids. V lost 6 bases to trimming and J lost 5 bases; unmatched junction nucleotides: 6. Germline assignment: CDR1 MNHEY and CDR2 SMNVEV (reference sequence). The CDR3 is CASSTVDRDEQYF. The CDR3 DNA follows: TGTGCCAGCAGCACCGTGGACAGGGACGAGCAGTACTTC.

The gene calls are TRBV1 and TRBJ2-1; the table's D call, TRBD2, has no DNA check behind it. TRBV1 has pseudogene status. CDR3 length: 18 amino acids. This CDR3 reads CTSSHFGLAGCSYNEQFF. DNA of the CDR3: TGCACCAGCAGCCATTTCGGACTAGCGGGATGCTCCTACAATGAGCAGTTCTTC.

This chain links TRBV19 with TRBJ1-5; no reliable D call. Germline assignment: CDR1 LNHDA and CDR2 SQIVND (reference sequence). The V end lost 3 bases, the J end lost 7 bases, and 10 bases lay between the germline ends. The CDR3 sequence is 13 residues long. The CDR3 DNA reads as TGTGCCAGTAGTATTCGGGTAGAGCAGCCCCAGCATTTT. The encoded protein is CASSIRVEQPQHF.

The V gene is TRBV2, the J gene TRBJ1-5; D call uncertain. V shed 3 bases and J shed 0 bases, with 6 bases lying between them. The CDR3 length is 14 residues. The germline V gene encodes CDR1 SNHLY and CDR2 FYNNEI. DNA of the CDR3: TGTGCCAGCAGTGACATTCATAGCAATCAGCCCCAGCATTTT. Its translation: CASSDIHSNQPQHF.

The sample holds a few counts of this clone. The rearrangement links TRBV5-4 to TRBJ2-1, with D possibly being TRBD2 (6 bases). V was clipped by 4 bases and J by 0 bases, with 14 bases between them. From germline, CDR1 is SGHNT and CDR2 YYREEE (reference sequence). The CDR3 consists of 16 residues. CDR3 DNA sequence: TGTGCCAGCAGCCATGGGGGGTCCAGCTCCTACAATGAGCAGTTCTTC. This translates into CASSHGGSSSYNEQFF.

This clone was seen a single time. The rearrangement uses TRBV5-6 and TRBJ1-4; D unresolved. This CDR3 region has 15 residues. V lost 0 bases to trimming and J lost 8 bases, with 14 bases between them. Germline CDR1 and CDR2: SGHDT and YYEEEE. CDR3 DNA: TGTGCCAGCAGCTTGGTGGGCCCTCAAGCAGAAAAACTGTTTTTT. It codes for CASSLVGPQAEKLFF. Full variable domain (rest looked up from reference TRBV5-6 and TRBJ1-4): DAGVTQSPTHLIKTRGQQVTLRCSPKSGHDTVSWYQQALGQGPQFIFQYYEEEERQRGNFPDRFSGHQFPNYSSELNVNALLLGDSALYLCASSLVGPQAEKLFFGSGTQLSVL.

By sample fraction, this clone is hyperexpanded. The sample contains more than one DNA sequence encoding this CDR3. The chain recombines TRBV6-1 with TRBJ2-4; D possibly corresponds to TRBD1 (5 bases). Germline CDR1 MNHNS, CDR2 SASEGT. The CDR3 is 14 amino acids. Trimming removed 0 bases at V and 8 bases at J, with 11 bases between. As DNA, the CDR3 is TGTGCCAGCAGTGAAGCGTGGGGCCCCCACATTCAGTACTTC. Amino acid sequence: CASSEAWGPHIQYF.

This chain joins TRBV28 and TRBJ1-4, with D possibly TRBD1 on 5 matching bases. CDR3 length equals 14 residues. Per germline, CDR1 MDHEN and CDR2 SYDVKM. Trimming took 5 bases from V and 11 from J, leaving 18 bases between them. The CDR3, as DNA: TGTGCCAGCAGTGTAGGAGGGGAGTTGGTGAAACTGTTTTTT. The encoded protein is CASSVGGELVKLFF.

The table lists this clone with a few counts. This sequence joins TRBV27 and TRBJ1-1; perhaps TRBD1 as D (6 bases). The V end lost 3 bases, the J end lost 4 bases, and 12 bases lay between the germline ends. The CDR3 runs 14 residues. Germline V gives CDR1 MNHEY, CDR2 SMNVEV (reference sequence). DNA of the CDR3: TGTGCCAGCAGTTTGACAGGCCCCGGCACTGAAGCTTTCTTT. Its protein is CASSLTGPGTEAFF.

This chain joins TRBV6-1 and TRBJ2-7; the match to TRBD1 covers 7 bases. Germline values: CDR1 MNHNS, CDR2 SASEGT. J was trimmed by 0 bases and V by 6 bases; bases with no gene match: 2. This CDR3 region has 13 residues. CDR3 sequence reads: CASRDRPSYEQYF. The CDR3 nucleotides are TGTGCCAGCAGGGACAGGCCCTCCTACGAGCAGTACTTC.

The chain joins TRBV6-5 to TRBJ2-2, with D perhaps TRBD2 (6 bases). The CDR3 spans 14 residues. Germline CDR1 and CDR2: MNHEY and SVGAGI. V lost 0 bases, J lost 6 bases, and 8 bases lay in between. The CDR3 sequence: CASSYSGGAGELFF. The CDR3 region has the DNA TGTGCCAGCAGTTACTCTGGAGGGGCCGGGGAGCTGTTTTTT.

In its sample, this clone was seen a few times. CDR3 sequence reads: CASSAGQWNTGELFF. DNA of the CDR3: TGCGCCAGCAGCGCGGGACAGTGGAACACCGGGGAGCTGTTTTTT. The genes are TRBV5-1 and TRBJ2-2; a possible D gene is TRBD1 (7 bases). This CDR3 has 15 amino acids. Germline values: CDR1 SGHRS, CDR2 YFSETQ. Trimming took off 4 bases at V and 1 base at J, with 11 bases between the two ends.

The V call is TRBV7-3, the J call TRBJ1-3; D not resolved. There are 19 residues in the CDR3. Trimming took off 1 base at V and 4 bases at J, with 23 bases between the two ends. Per germline, CDR1 SGHTA and CDR2 FQGTGA. Here the CDR3 DNA reads TGTGCCAGCAGCTTAAAGCATCTGCCCCGACAAGCCCACGGAAACACCATATATTTT. It yields the protein CASSLKHLPRQAHGNTIYF.

The chain has TRBV29-1 and TRBJ2-7; the D gene is possibly TRBD1 (5 bases). From germline, CDR1 is SQVTM and CDR2 ANQGSEA. This CDR3 comprises 12 residues. The V end was cut by 4 bases, the J end by 6 bases, with 13 bases between. The CDR3 protein is CSVGGPPGEQYF. The CDR3 DNA reads TGCAGCGTTGGGGGCCCCCCGGGCGAGCAGTACTTC.

This chain uses TRBV29-1 with TRBJ2-6, with 8 bases identical to TRBD1. Losses at the gene ends were 1 base for V and 4 bases for J; bases not matched to a gene: 6. This CDR3 is 16 amino acids long. CDR1 is SQVTM, CDR2 ANQGSEA, per germline. The CDR3 here is CSVEGQGAPGANVLTF. The CDR3, as DNA: TGCAGCGTTGAAGGGCAGGGGGCGCCAGGGGCCAACGTCCTGACTTTC.

This chain joins TRBV4-2 and TRBJ2-3; 10 bases are shared with TRBD2. CDR3 length: 16 amino acids. Unmatched junction bases numbered 3, after V lost 1 base and J lost 2 bases. Per the germline V gene, CDR1 is LGHNA and CDR2 is YNFKEQ. CDR3 DNA: TGTGCCAGCAGCCAAGCCGGACTAGCGGACACAGATACGCAGTATTTT. Its protein product is CASSQAGLADTDTQYF.

The chain links TRBV18 to TRBJ2-7; 9 bases map to TRBD2. V lost 2 bases and J lost 1; bases outside the gene matches: 18. Germline CDR1 is KGHSH and CDR2 is LQKENI. CDR3 length: 20 amino acids. The DNA of the CDR3 is TGTGCCAGCTCACCAAGGGTTGGCGGGAGGGCCCTTAGTGGTTCCTACGAGCAGTACTTC. Its protein product is CASSPRVGGRALSGSYEQYF.

The chain uses TRBV30 and TRBJ1-2; possible D gene TRBD1, 5 bases. Between the trimmed V and J ends, which lost 0 bases and 7 bases, there was a span of 15 bases. CDR1 GTSNPN and CDR2 SVGIG come from the germline V gene (reference sequence). The CDR3 is made up of 14 amino acids. The CDR3, as DNA: TGTGCCTGGAGTGTAAATGGGGGAGGTGGTGGCTACACCTTC. Its translation is CAWSVNGGGGGYTF.

This clone was found a few times. The chain employs TRBV6-6 and TRBJ2-3; tentative D call: TRBD2 (6 bases). CDR1 is MNHNY and CDR2 is SVGAGI in the germline V gene (reference sequence). The V end lost 2 bases, the J end lost 1 base, and 10 bases lay between the germline ends. The CDR3 is 15 residues long. The CDR3 region is CASSYTGGGTDTQYF. CDR3 nucleotide sequence: TGTGCCAGCAGTTACACGGGCGGGGGCACAGATACGCAGTATTTT.